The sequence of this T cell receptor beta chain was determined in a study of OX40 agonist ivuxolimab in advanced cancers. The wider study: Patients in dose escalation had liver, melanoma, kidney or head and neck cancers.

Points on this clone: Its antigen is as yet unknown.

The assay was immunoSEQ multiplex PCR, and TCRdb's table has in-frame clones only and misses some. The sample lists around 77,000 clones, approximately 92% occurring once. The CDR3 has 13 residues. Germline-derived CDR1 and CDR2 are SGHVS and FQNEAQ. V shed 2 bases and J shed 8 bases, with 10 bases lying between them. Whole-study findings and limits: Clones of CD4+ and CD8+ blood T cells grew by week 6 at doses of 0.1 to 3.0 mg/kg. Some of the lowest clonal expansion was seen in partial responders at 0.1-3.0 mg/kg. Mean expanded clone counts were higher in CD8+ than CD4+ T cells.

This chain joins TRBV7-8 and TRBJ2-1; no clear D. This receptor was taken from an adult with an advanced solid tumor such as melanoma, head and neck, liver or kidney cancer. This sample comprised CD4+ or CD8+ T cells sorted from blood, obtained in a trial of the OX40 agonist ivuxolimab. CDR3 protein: CASSLYPEYEQFF. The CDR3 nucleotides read TGTGCCAGCAGCTTATACCCCGAGTATGAGCAGTTCTTC. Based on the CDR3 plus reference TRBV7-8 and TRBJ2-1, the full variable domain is GAGVSQSPRYKVAKRGQDVALRCDPISGHVSLFWYQQALGQGPEFLTYFQNEAQLDKSGLPSDRFFAERPEGSVSTLKIQRTQQEDSAVYLCASSLYPEYEQFFGPGTRLTVL.